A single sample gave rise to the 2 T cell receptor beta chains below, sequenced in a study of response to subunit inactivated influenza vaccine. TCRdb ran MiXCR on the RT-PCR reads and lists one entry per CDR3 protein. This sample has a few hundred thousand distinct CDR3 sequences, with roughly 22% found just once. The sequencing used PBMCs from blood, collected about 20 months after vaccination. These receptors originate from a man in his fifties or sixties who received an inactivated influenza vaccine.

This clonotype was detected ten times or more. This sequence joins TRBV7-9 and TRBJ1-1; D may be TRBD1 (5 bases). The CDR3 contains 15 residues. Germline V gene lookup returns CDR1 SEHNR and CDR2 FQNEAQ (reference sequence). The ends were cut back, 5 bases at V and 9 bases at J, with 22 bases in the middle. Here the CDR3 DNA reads TGTGCCAGCAGCCCCACCCGTGGGACCTTGGACCAAGCTTTCTTT. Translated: CASSPTRGTLDQAFF.

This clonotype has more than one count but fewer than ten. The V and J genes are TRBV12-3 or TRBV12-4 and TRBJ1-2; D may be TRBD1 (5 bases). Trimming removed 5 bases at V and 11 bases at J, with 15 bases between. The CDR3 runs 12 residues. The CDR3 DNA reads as TGTGCCAGCAGTACCGGGGGGAAGGGGTACACCTTC. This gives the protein CASSTGGKGYTF.